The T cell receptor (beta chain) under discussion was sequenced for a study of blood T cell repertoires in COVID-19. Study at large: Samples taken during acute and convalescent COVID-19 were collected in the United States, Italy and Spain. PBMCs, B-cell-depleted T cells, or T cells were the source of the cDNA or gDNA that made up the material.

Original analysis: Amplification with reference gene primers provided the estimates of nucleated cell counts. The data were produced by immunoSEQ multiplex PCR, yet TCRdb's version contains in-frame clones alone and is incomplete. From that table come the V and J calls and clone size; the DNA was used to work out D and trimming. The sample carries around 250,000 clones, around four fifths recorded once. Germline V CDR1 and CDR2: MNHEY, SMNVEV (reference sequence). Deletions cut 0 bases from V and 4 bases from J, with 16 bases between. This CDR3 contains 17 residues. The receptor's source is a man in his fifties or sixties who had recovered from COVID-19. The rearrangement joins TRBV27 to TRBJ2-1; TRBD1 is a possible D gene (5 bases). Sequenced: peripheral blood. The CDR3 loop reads CASSLSSFEDTYNEQFF. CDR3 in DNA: TGTGCCAGCAGTTTATCGTCATTTGAGGACACTTACAATGAGCAGTTCTTC.